Sequencing of this T cell receptor beta chain was carried out in a study of blood T cell repertoires in COVID-19 (dated by TCRdb to about 2020). Broadly, across the study: ImmuneRACE Cohort 3 recovered participants were defined by two consecutive negative NP/OP PCR tests, healthcare professional clearance, or symptom resolution. Samples from collaborators originated in the United States, Italy and Spain and spanned both the acute and convalescent phases of COVID-19. The prospective study material was composed of cDNA or gDNA derived from T cells, B-cell-depleted T cells, or PBMCs. The dataset comprised deeply sampled blood TCRbeta repertoires from subjects exposed to, actively infected with, or recovered from COVID-19. The repertoires were made available in a free public database intended to serve as a resource for research on the immune response to SARS-CoV-2. Samples were obtained from the ongoing ImmuneRACE study (first 160 participants) and from roughly 1,300 subjects provided by 6 global collaborators. A de-identified subject ID, COVID-19 status, age in years and sex were almost always included in the sample metadata. Where available, HLA class I and class II types were taken from metadata supplied by the sample provider and were not determined by assay-based typing.

With regard to this clone: Its antigen remains unidentified. Qualities for individual bases were not recorded, and no much larger clone is one base off.

TCRbeta CDR3 regions were amplified from genomic DNA using the immunoSEQ Assay, a bias-controlled multiplex PCR. The authors' pipeline ran thus. The number of nucleated cells in each sample was estimated by amplification of reference gene primers within the assay. To quantify the absolute abundance of each unique TCRbeta CDR3 rearrangement, sequence reads were collapsed and filtered. For each sample, productive Simpson clonality was calculated as the square root of Simpson's diversity index across productive rearrangements. TCRdb retrieved this table from immuneACCESS and kept in-frame rearrangements only. Not all clones are present; in checked studies, unresolved V genes account for under half, and no reason is known for the remainder. That table is the source of V, J and clone size, and D and trimming were worked out from the DNA. The sample records some 200,000 clones, roughly nine tenths of which are singletons. The top ten clones comprise 3% to 3.5% of the sample.

Participants in the prospective study were aged roughly 18 to 100 years, lived in 20 to 25 United States geographic areas, and enrolled through a virtual design. In the prospective study, participants were assigned to cohorts based on the clinical history participants reported in a screening survey and a study questionnaire. In the prospective study, whole blood, serum and a nasopharyngeal or oropharyngeal swab were collected from each participant by mobile phlebotomists. Prospective study participants could optionally give additional blood draws and questionnaires over an approximately 2-month period. Before DNA extraction, prospective study blood samples were shipped either frozen or at room temperature. Overall study outcomes, separate from this receptor: Clinical and demographic metadata were provided uncurated, with the amount varying by source and participant.

The material sequenced was PBMCs or T cells enriched from blood (not recorded which). This sequence was found in a woman aged 50 to 60 in a cohort exposed to, infected with or recovered from COVID-19 (not recorded which).

The nucleotide sequence reads TGCGCCAGCAGCCAAGGGATTGAGGGCACCGGGGAGCTGTTTTTT. Its coded protein is CASSQGIEGTGELFF. This receptor chain uses TRBV4-3 and TRBJ2-2; TRBD2 is a weak D gene call, 5 bases matching. V and J are truncated by 1 base and 4 bases respectively, leaving an intervening sequence of 10 bases. CDR1 and CDR2 are read off the germline V gene as LGHNA and YSLEER. From its cysteine to its phenylalanine, the CDR3 spans 15 amino acids. The DNA shown is the 45-base CDR3, in frame from base 1.